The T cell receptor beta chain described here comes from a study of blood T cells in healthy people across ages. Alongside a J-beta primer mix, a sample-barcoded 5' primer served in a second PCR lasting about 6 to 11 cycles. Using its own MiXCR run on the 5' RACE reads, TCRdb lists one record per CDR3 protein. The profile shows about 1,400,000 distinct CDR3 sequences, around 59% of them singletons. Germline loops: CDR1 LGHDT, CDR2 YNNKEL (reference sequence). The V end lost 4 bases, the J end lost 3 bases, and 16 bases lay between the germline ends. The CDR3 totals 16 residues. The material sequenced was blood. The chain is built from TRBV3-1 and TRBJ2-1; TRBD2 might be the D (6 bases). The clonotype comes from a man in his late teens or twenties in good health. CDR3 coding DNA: TGTGCCAGCAGCCCCGCCCAGGGACTCTACTACAATGAGCAGTTCTTC. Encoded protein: CASSPAQGLYYNEQFF.